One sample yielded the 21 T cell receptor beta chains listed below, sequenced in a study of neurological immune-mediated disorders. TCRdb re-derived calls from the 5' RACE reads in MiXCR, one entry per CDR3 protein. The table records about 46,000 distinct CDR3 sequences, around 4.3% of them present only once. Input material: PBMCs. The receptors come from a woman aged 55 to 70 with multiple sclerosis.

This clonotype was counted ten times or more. CDR3 nucleotides: TGTGCCAGCAGCTTGTCCCCCGGGGGGGACCATCAGCCCCAGCATTTT. Translation: CASSLSPGGDHQPQHF. This chain links TRBV5-6 with TRBJ1-5; D is possibly TRBD1 (5 bases). This CDR3 has 16 amino acids. CDR1 and CDR2 from the germline V gene are SGHDT and YYEEEE. V was trimmed by 1 base and J by 5 bases, leaving 16 bases between them.

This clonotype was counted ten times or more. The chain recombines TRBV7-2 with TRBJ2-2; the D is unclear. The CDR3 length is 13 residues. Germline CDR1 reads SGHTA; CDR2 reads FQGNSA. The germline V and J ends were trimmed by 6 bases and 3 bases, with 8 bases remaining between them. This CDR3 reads CASSSSYTGELFF. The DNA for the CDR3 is TGTGCCAGCAGTTCCAGTTACACCGGGGAGCTGTTTTTT.

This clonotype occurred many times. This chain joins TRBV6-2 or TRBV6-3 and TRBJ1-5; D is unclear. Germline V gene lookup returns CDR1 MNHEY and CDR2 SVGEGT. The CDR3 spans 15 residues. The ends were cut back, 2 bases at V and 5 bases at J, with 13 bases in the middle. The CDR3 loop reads CASSYILVGYQPQHF. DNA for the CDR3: TGTGCCAGCAGTTACATCTTGGTAGGGTATCAGCCCCAGCATTTT.

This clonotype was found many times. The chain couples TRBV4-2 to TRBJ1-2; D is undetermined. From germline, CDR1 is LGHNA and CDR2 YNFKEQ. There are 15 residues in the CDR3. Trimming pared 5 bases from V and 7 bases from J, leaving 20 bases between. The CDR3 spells CASSYVVNGVGGYTF. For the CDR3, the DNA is TGTGCCAGCAGCTACGTGGTCAACGGGGTTGGTGGCTACACCTTC.

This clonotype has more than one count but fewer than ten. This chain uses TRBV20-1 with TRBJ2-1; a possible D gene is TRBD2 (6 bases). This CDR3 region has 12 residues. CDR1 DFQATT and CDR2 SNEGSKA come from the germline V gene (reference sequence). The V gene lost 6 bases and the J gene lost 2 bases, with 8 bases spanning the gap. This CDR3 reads CSAGTPYNEQFF. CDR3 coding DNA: TGCAGTGCCGGGACTCCCTACAATGAGCAGTTCTTC.

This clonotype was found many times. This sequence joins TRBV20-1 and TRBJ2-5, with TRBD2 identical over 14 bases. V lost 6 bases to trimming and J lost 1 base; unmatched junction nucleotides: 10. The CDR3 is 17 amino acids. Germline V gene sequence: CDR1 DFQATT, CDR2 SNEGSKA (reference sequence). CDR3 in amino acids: CSARTSGGTIIQETQYF. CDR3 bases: TGCAGTGCCCGGACTAGCGGGGGGACGATAATCCAAGAGACCCAGTACTTC.

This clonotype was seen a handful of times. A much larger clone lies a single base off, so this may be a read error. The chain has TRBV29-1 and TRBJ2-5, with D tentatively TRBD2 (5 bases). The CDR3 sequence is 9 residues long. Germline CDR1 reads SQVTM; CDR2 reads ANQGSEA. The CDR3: CRGGETQYF. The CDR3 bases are TGCAGAGGAGGAGAGACCCAGTACTTC.

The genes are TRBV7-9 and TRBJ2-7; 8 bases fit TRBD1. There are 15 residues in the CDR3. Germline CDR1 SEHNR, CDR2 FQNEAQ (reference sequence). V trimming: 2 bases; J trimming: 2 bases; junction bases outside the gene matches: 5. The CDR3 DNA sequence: TGTGCCAGCAGCTTACCCGGACAGGGAACCTACGAGCAGTACTTC. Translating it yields CASSLPGQGTYEQYF.

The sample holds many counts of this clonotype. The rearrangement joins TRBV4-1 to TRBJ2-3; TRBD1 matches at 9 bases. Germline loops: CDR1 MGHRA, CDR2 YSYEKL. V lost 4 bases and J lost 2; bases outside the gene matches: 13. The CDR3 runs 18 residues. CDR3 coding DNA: TGCGCCAGCAGCCGACAACCCGCGGGACAGGGATCCACAGATACGCAGTATTTT. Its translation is CASSRQPAGQGSTDTQYF.

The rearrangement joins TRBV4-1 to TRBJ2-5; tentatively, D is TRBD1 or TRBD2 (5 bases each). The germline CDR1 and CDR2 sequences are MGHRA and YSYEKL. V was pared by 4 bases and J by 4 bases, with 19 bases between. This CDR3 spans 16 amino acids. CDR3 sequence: CASSPMISRGRETQYF. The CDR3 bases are TGCGCCAGCAGCCCCATGATTTCCCGGGGCCGAGAGACCCAGTACTTC.

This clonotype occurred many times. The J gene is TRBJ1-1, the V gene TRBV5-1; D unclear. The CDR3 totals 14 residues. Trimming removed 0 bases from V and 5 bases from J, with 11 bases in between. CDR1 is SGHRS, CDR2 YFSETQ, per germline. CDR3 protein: CASSLDPEETEAFF. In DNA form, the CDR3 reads TGCGCCAGCAGCTTGGATCCAGAGGAGACTGAAGCTTTCTTT.

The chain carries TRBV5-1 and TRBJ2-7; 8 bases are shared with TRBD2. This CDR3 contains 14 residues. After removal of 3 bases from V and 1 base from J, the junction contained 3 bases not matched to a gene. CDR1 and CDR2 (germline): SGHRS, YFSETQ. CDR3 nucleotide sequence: TGCGCCAGCAGCTCCGGGGGGGGATCCTACGAGCAGTACTTC. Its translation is CASSSGGGSYEQYF.

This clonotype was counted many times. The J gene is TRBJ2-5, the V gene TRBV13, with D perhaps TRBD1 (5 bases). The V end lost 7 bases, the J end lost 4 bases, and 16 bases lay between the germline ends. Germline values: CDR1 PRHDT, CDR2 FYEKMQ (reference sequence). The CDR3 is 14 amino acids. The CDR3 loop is CASNQGGVGETQYF. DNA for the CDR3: TGTGCCAGCAACCAGGGTGGGGTAGGAGAGACCCAGTACTTC.

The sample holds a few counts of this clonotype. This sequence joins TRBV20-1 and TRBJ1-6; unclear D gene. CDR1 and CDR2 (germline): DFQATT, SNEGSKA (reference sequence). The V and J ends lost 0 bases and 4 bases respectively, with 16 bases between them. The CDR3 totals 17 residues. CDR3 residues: CSARDARGSSYNSPLHF. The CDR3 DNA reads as TGCAGTGCTAGAGATGCGCGAGGGAGCTCATATAATTCACCCCTCCACTTT.

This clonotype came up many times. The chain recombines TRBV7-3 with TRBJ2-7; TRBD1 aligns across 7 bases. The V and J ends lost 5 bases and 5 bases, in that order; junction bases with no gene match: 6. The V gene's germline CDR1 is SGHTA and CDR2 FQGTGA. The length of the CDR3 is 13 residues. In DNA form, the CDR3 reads TGTGCCAGCAGCCCGAACAGGGGCGACGAGCAGTACTTC. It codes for CASSPNRGDEQYF. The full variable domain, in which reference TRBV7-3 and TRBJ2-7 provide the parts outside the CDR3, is GAGVSQTPSNKVTEKGKYVELRCDPISGHTALYWYRQSLGQGPEFLIYFQGTGAADDSGLPNDRFFAVRPEGSVSTLKIQRTERGDSAVYLCASSPNRGDEQYFGPGTRLTVT.

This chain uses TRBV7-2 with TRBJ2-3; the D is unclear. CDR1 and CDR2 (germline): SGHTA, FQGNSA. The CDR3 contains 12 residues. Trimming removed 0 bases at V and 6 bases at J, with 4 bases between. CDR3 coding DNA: TGTGCCAGCAGCTTAGCCGTTGATACGCAGTATTTT. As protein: CASSLAVDTQYF.

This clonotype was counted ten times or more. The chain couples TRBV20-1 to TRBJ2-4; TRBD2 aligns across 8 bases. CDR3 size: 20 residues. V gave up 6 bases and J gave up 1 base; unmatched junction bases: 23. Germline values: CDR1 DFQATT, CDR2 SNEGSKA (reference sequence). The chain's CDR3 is CSAPPVGRAGMGRAKNIQYF. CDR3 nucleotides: TGCAGTGCCCCTCCGGTCGGGAGGGCCGGGATGGGTAGGGCCAAAAACATTCAGTACTTC.

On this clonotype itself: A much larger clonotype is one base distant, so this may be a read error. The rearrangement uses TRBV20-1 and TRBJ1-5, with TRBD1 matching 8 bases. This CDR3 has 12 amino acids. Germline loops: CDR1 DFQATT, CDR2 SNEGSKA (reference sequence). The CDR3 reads CSQGQGNQPQNF. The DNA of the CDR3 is TGCAGCCAAGGACAGGGAAATCAGCCCCAGAATTTT.

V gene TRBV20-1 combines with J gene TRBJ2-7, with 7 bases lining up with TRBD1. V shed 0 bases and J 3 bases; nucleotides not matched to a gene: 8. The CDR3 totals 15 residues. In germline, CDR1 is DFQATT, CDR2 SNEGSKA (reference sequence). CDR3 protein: CSAREGGRGSYEQYF. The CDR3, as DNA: TGCAGTGCTAGAGAAGGGGGCAGGGGCAGCTACGAGCAGTACTTC.

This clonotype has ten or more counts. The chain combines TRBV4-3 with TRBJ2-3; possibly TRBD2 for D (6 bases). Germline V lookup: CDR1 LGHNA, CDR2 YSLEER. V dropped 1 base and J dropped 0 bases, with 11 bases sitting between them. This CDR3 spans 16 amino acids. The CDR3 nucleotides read TGCGCCAGCAGCCAAGGGGGGGATGCTAGCACAGATACGCAGTATTTT. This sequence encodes CASSQGGDASTDTQYF.

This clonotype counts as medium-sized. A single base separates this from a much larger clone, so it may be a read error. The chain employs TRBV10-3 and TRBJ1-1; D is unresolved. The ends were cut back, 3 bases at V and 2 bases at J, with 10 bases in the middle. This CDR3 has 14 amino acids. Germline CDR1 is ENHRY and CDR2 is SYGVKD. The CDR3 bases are TGTGCCATCAGTGACGGGGTAAAAAACACTGAAGCTTTCTTT. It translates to CAISDGVKNTEAFF.